Listed here are 20 T cell receptor beta chains from one sample, sequenced in a study of CD8 T cells in ankylosing spondylitis. TCRdb re-called the 5' RACE reads through MiXCR, storing one row per CDR3 protein. The sample yields 150,000 to 200,000 distinct CDR3 sequences, 10% to 15% seen once. The source material was blood, either unsorted or a sorted T cell fraction (not recorded which). These receptors all stem from a female donor with ankylosing spondylitis or in good health (not recorded which).

The chain couples TRBV9 to TRBJ2-2; the match to TRBD2 covers 7 bases. Germline CDR1 SGDLS, CDR2 YYNGEE. The CDR3 runs 15 residues. Losses at the gene ends were 5 bases for V and 8 bases for J; bases not matched to a gene: 12. The CDR3: CASSGGGVVSGELFF. CDR3 nucleotide sequence: TGTGCCAGCAGTGGCGGGGGAGTGGTATCTGGGGAGCTGTTTTTT.

Turning to this clonotype: The junction shows a germline mismatch at one end, possibly a read error. The chain couples TRBV4-1 to TRBJ1-2, with D perhaps TRBD1 (5 bases). Germline CDR1 reads MGHRA; CDR2 reads YSYEKL. The CDR3 contains 15 residues. DNA for the CDR3: TGCGCCGGCAGCCAAGATCCCGCAGGGAGGTATGGCTACACCTTC. Its protein product is CAGSQDPAGRYGYTF.

This clonotype was observed at least ten times. The V gene is TRBV9, the J gene TRBJ1-1; D ambiguous. Germline CDR1 reads SGDLS; CDR2 reads YYNGEE. CDR3 length: 14 residues. V was trimmed by 0 bases and J by 6 bases, leaving 12 bases between them. The CDR3 region is CASSVAPREAEAFF. The CDR3, as DNA: TGTGCCAGCAGCGTAGCGCCGAGGGAGGCTGAAGCTTTCTTT.

This clonotype was seen a handful of times. The rearrangement uses TRBV20-1 and TRBJ2-7, with TRBD2 identical over 10 bases. This CDR3 is built from 14 residues. Per germline, CDR1 DFQATT and CDR2 SNEGSKA (reference sequence). With 3 bases clipped from V and 5 bases from J, the junction kept 7 bases outside the gene matches. The CDR3 is CSARLSGRLNEQYF. For the CDR3, the DNA is TGCAGTGCTAGGCTTAGCGGGAGGCTAAACGAGCAGTACTTC.

This clonotype has at least ten counts. The chain uses TRBV5-1 and TRBJ2-3; D is possibly TRBD2 (6 bases). V was trimmed by 0 bases and J by 4 bases, leaving 18 bases between them. Germline lookup yields CDR1 SGHRS and CDR2 YFSETQ. This CDR3 spans 17 amino acids. The CDR3 region is CASSLEVSGSFADTQYF. CDR3 coding DNA: TGCGCCAGCAGCTTGGAAGTTTCCGGGAGTTTCGCAGATACGCAGTATTTT.

This clonotype was found many times. The V and J genes are TRBV12-3 or TRBV12-4 and TRBJ1-5; 7 nucleotides align to TRBD1. V lost 5 bases to trimming and J lost 1 base; unmatched junction nucleotides: 5. The CDR3 is made up of 15 amino acids. The CDR3 DNA follows: TGTGCCAGCAGTCCCGACAGGGAGAGCAATCAGCCCCAGCATTTT. Protein sequence: CASSPDRESNQPQHF.

Many counts were recorded for this clonotype. The chain combines TRBV5-1 with TRBJ2-7; tentatively, D is TRBD1 (6 bases). Trimming pared 2 bases from V and 4 bases from J, leaving 16 bases between. Germline V gene lookup returns CDR1 SGHRS and CDR2 YFSETQ. The CDR3 loop spans 15 amino acids. The CDR3 region has the DNA TGCGCCAGCAGCTTACTACCCGGACAGATTTACGAGCAGTACTTC. This translates into CASSLLPGQIYEQYF.

This CDR3 reads CASSQRPSGTDTQYF. In DNA, the CDR3 is TGCGCCAGCAGTCAAAGGCCAAGTGGCACAGATACGCAGTATTTT. V and J are TRBV23-1 and TRBJ2-3; D gene unclear. TRBV23-1 is known as an ORF, though its function is uncertain. The CDR3 loop spans 15 amino acids. Trimming cost V 2 bases and J 1 base, with 10 bases left between them.

This clonotype was detected a few times. The chain is built from TRBV15 and TRBJ2-5, with D possibly TRBD1 on 6 matching bases. This CDR3 region has 15 residues. Germline assignment: CDR1 LNHNV and CDR2 YYDKDF (reference sequence). V was trimmed by 1 base and J by 7 bases, leaving 16 bases between them. CDR3: CATSRVDRHDATQYF. The CDR3 coding sequence is TGTGCCACCAGCAGAGTAGACAGGCATGACGCGACCCAGTACTTC. Drawing the rest from reference TRBV15 and TRBJ2-5, the complete variable domain is DAMVIQNPRYQVTQFGKPVTLSCSQTLNHNVMYWYQQKSSQAPKLLFHYYDKDFNNEADTPDNFQSRRPNTSFCFLDIRSPGLGDTAMYLCATSRVDRHDATQYFGPGTRLLVL.

The sample holds many counts of this clonotype. The V gene is TRBV6-5, the J gene TRBJ1-1, with D perhaps matching TRBD1 (5 bases). Trimming took 0 bases from V and 2 from J, leaving 10 bases between them. There are 15 residues in the CDR3. Germline loops: CDR1 MNHEY, CDR2 SVGAGI. The DNA of the CDR3 is TGTGCCAGCAGTTACTCGGGGGGACTCAACACTGAAGCTTTCTTT. It encodes CASSYSGGLNTEAFF.

In its sample, this clonotype was seen many times. The chain employs TRBV20-1 and TRBJ1-1; tentatively, D is TRBD1 (5 bases). The CDR3 length is 12 residues. Between the trimmed V and J ends, which lost 6 bases and 5 bases, there was a span of 13 bases. The germline gives CDR1 DFQATT, CDR2 SNEGSKA (reference sequence). The CDR3: CSAPRGITEAFF. In DNA, the CDR3 is TGCAGTGCCCCACGGGGGATAACTGAAGCTTTCTTT.

Turning to this clonotype: One junction end does not reproduce the germline sequence, and a read error may be involved. V gene TRBV20-1 combines with J gene TRBJ2-7, with D possibly being TRBD1 (5 bases). Germline lookup yields CDR1 DFQATT and CDR2 SNEGSKA (reference sequence). The CDR3 runs to 15 residues. The CDR3 DNA sequence: TGCTGTGCTAGAGATCCGTCCAGGGCTGGCTACGAGCAGTACTTC. Its protein is CCARDPSRAGYEQYF.

CDR3 sequence (DNA): TGTGCCAGCAGCCTCAGAGGTGAGGAGCAGTTCTTC. Protein sequence: CASSLRGEEQFF. The chain employs TRBV11-3 and TRBJ2-1; D not resolved. CDR1 is SGHNT, CDR2 YENEEA, per germline. CDR3 length: 12 residues. Between the trimmed V and J ends, which lost 5 bases and 10 bases, there was a span of 12 bases.

This clonotype has only a few counts. The chain couples TRBV5-1 to TRBJ2-7; the match to TRBD1 covers 7 bases. The length of the CDR3 is 14 residues. Trimming took 3 bases from V and 6 from J; bases not matched to a gene: 9. From germline, CDR1 is SGHRS and CDR2 YFSETQ. CDR3 coding DNA: TGCGCCAGCAGCTCCGGGACAGTAATACGCGAGCAGTACTTC. Residues: CASSSGTVIREQYF.

At least ten counts were recorded for this clonotype. The chain is built from TRBV2 and TRBJ2-7; the D gene is possibly TRBD1 (6 bases). CDR1 is SNHLY and CDR2 is FYNNEI in the germline V gene. This CDR3 has 14 amino acids. With 1 base removed from V and 3 bases from J, the gap between germline ends came to 10 bases. The CDR3 here is CASSEEAGVYEQYF. CDR3 nucleotide sequence: TGTGCCAGCAGTGAAGAAGCAGGGGTCTACGAGCAGTACTTC.

J is TRBJ1-2 and V is TRBV30; 8 positions match TRBD1. Germline V gives CDR1 GTSNPN, CDR2 SVGIG (reference sequence). The V segment lost 0 bases and the J segment 4 bases; nucleotides outside the gene matches: 10. This CDR3 comprises 16 residues. DNA for the CDR3: TGTGCCTGGAGTGTAAGGACAGGGAGAGGAGGCTATGGCTACACCTTC. Translation: CAWSVRTGRGGYGYTF.

This clonotype has ten or more counts. V and J are TRBV6-1 and TRBJ1-1, with 9 bases aligning to TRBD1. Per the germline V gene, CDR1 is MNHNS and CDR2 is SASEGT. This CDR3 region has 15 residues. With V trimmed by 6 bases and J by 1 base, 6 bases remained unmatched. CDR3 nucleotide sequence: TGTGCCAGCAGACTTGGGACAGGGTCGAACACTGAAGCTTTCTTT. Its translation: CASRLGTGSNTEAFF.

This clonotype was counted at least ten times. This chain connects TRBV28 to TRBJ1-4, with D possibly being TRBD1 (5 bases). The CDR3 loop spans 14 amino acids. The germline CDR1 and CDR2 sequences are MDHEN and SYDVKM. V was clipped by 8 bases and J by 0 bases, with 10 bases between them. CDR3 residues: CASQDSATNEKLFF. CDR3 nucleotide sequence: TGTGCCAGCCAAGACAGTGCAACTAATGAAAAACTGTTTTTT.

This clonotype was counted at least ten times. J is TRBJ2-2 and V is TRBV6-1; possibly TRBD1 for D (6 bases). V shed 7 bases and J shed 6 bases, with 18 bases lying between them. The CDR3 is 15 residues long. From germline, CDR1 is MNHNS and CDR2 SASEGT. CDR3 sequence reads: CASNAPGGRPGELFF. The CDR3, as DNA: TGTGCCAGCAATGCTCCTGGGGGCCGTCCCGGGGAGCTGTTTTTT.

This clonotype was observed at least ten times. The V gene is TRBV4-2, the J gene TRBJ1-1; a possible D gene is TRBD1 (5 bases). Germline V gene data show CDR1 as LGHNA and CDR2 as YNFKEQ. The CDR3 spans 17 residues. Trimming took off 1 base at V and 5 bases at J, with 20 bases between the two ends. As DNA, the CDR3 is TGTGCCAGCAGCCAAGGCGGAAGGGTAGGGGATAGGACTGAAGCTTTCTTT. This codes for CASSQGGRVGDRTEAFF.